One sample yielded the 12 T cell receptor beta chains listed below, sequenced in a study of blood T cell repertoires in COVID-19. Produced via immunoSEQ multiplex PCR; TCRdb's table is partial and in-frame only. The sample lists about 180,000 clones; 80% to 85% were seen once. Sequencing used peripheral blood. Every receptor here comes from an elderly woman with COVID-19, enrolled during active disease.

This sequence joins TRBV7-9 and TRBJ2-2, with 7 bases aligning to TRBD1. The CDR3 runs 14 residues. Germline CDR1 and CDR2: SEHNR and FQNEAQ (reference sequence). J was trimmed by 5 bases and V by 6 bases; bases with no gene match: 6. DNA for the CDR3: TGTGCCAGCAGTCGAGCAGGGGGAACCGGGGAGCTGTTTTTT. The encoded protein is CASSRAGGTGELFF.

The V and J genes are TRBV27 and TRBJ1-2; the match to TRBD1 covers 10 bases. The CDR3 runs to 17 residues. V gave up 0 bases and J gave up 6 bases; unmatched junction bases: 10. The germline gives CDR1 MNHEY, CDR2 SMNVEV (reference sequence). The CDR3 protein is CASSLSPWTGGRDGYTF. In DNA form, the CDR3 reads TGTGCCAGCAGTTTATCCCCATGGACAGGGGGTAGGGATGGCTACACCTTC.

The chain recombines TRBV29-1 with TRBJ1-1; 7 positions match TRBD1. Germline CDR1 is SQVTM and CDR2 is ANQGSEA. CDR3 size: 13 residues. V gave up 7 bases and J gave up 5 bases; unmatched junction bases: 10. This CDR3 reads CSAAQGTVTEAFF. CDR3 sequence (DNA): TGCAGCGCGGCACAGGGGACTGTGACTGAAGCTTTCTTT.

The chain links TRBV2 to TRBJ1-5; D might be TRBD1 (5 bases). Germline lookup yields CDR1 SNHLY and CDR2 FYNNEI. The germline V and J ends were trimmed by 6 bases and 0 bases, with 21 bases remaining between them. The CDR3 contains 18 residues. The chain's CDR3 is CASSSGTGVFHSNQPQHF. CDR3 nucleotides: TGTGCCAGCAGCAGCGGGACCGGGGTTTTCCATAGCAATCAGCCCCAGCATTTT.

The V call is TRBV5-1, the J call TRBJ2-2; TRBD2 is a possible D gene (6 bases). The CDR3 covers 17 residues. The V end was cut by 1 base, the J end by 0 bases, with 13 bases between. CDR1 is SGHRS, CDR2 YFSETQ, per germline. CDR3 nucleotide sequence: TGCGCCAGCAGCTTGCGGGTCGGGGGACCGAACACCGGGGAGCTGTTTTTT. It is translated as CASSLRVGGPNTGELFF.

This sequence joins TRBV28 and TRBJ2-4; D remains unclear. Germline V CDR1 and CDR2: MDHEN, SYDVKM. The CDR3 totals 15 residues. The germline V and J ends were trimmed by 6 bases and 0 bases, with 12 bases remaining between them. The CDR3 DNA reads TGTGCCAGCAGGGGCCCCCTCATAGCCAAAAACATTCAGTACTTC. Protein product: CASRGPLIAKNIQYF. Complete variable domain (other parts from reference TRBV28 and TRBJ2-4): DVKVTQSSRYLVKRTGEKVFLECVQDMDHENMFWYRQDPGLGLRLIYFSYDVKMKEKGDIPEGYSVSREKKERFSLILESASTNQTSMYLCASRGPLIAKNIQYFGAGTRLSVL.

V gene TRBV24-1 combines with J gene TRBJ2-2, with 7 bases fitting TRBD1. CDR1 and CDR2 from the germline V gene are KGHDR and SFDVKD. V lost 4 bases, J lost 1 base, and 5 bases stayed unmatched. The CDR3 length is 16 residues. CDR3 region: CATSDTYRGNTGELFF. CDR3 sequence (DNA): TGTGCCACCAGTGACACCTACAGGGGGAACACCGGGGAGCTGTTTTTT.

V and J are TRBV7-6 and TRBJ2-5; TRBD2 is a possible D gene (6 bases). The ends were cut back, 5 bases at V and 2 bases at J, with 12 bases in the middle. This CDR3 is 14 amino acids long. Germline V CDR1 and CDR2: SGHVS, FNYEAQ. CDR3 nucleotide sequence: TGTGCCAGCAGCCCCCGGAGGGGTCAAGAGACCCAGTACTTC. As protein: CASSPRRGQETQYF.

The chain has TRBV11-3 and TRBJ2-2, with a tentative D call TRBD1 (6 bases). V lost 5 bases, J lost 3 bases, and 13 bases lay in between. Germline V CDR1 and CDR2: SGHNT, YENEEA. The CDR3 runs to 15 residues. The CDR3 reads CASSPQAGDTGELFF. DNA of the CDR3: TGTGCCAGCAGCCCTCAGGCAGGGGACACCGGGGAGCTGTTTTTT.

For this clone: Other DNA sequences from this sample encode an identical CDR3 as well. V usage is TRBV9 and J usage is TRBJ2-7; D is perhaps TRBD1 (5 bases). With 0 bases removed from V and 2 bases from J, the gap between germline ends came to 9 bases. Germline V CDR1 and CDR2: SGDLS, YYNGEE. The CDR3 runs 14 residues. CDR3 DNA: TGTGCCAGCAGCGTAGCAGGGCTAGCCTACGAGCAGTACTTC. Encoded protein: CASSVAGLAYEQYF.

This clone was counted between two and nine times. The chain employs TRBV27 and TRBJ2-7, with D possibly being TRBD1 (6 bases). In germline, CDR1 is MNHEY, CDR2 SMNVEV (reference sequence). This CDR3 has 16 residues. V lost 1 base and J lost 1, with 14 bases in between. CDR3 in amino acids: CASSLYSQGGSYEQYF. CDR3 DNA sequence: TGTGCCAGCAGTTTATATTCACAGGGTGGGTCCTACGAGCAGTACTTC.

The rearrangement joins TRBV30 to TRBJ2-7; 7 positions agree with TRBD1. J lost 4 bases, V lost 0 bases, and 3 bases had no gene match. The germline gives CDR1 GTSNPN, CDR2 SVGIG (reference sequence). This CDR3 spans 13 amino acids. CDR3 sequence (DNA): TGTGCCTGGAGTGTAGGGACAGCTTACGAGCAGTACTTC. Amino acids: CAWSVGTAYEQYF.